These 16 T cell receptor beta chains came from one sample sequenced in a study of shared clonotypes between healthy human individuals. As defined, naive CD8 cells were CD45RO-negative and positively selected for CCR7, with terminally differentiated effector memory CD45RA+ cells excluded. The method was immunoSEQ multiplex PCR; TCRdb's version includes in-frame clones alone and lacks a portion of them. This sample has some 2.1 million clones, with about 93% found just once. The source material was naive CD8+ T cells from PBMCs. The origin of the receptors is a man between 18 and 35 years old in good health. Some clones in this sample may be carry-over from other donors' samples.

The V gene is TRBV4-3, the J gene TRBJ2-3; 8 nucleotides agree with TRBD1. Per the germline V gene, CDR1 is LGHNA and CDR2 is YSLEER. This CDR3 is built from 15 residues. The V and J ends lost 2 bases and 5 bases, in that order; junction bases with no gene match: 6. The CDR3 reads CASSQFRGRLDTQYF. The CDR3 region has the DNA TGCGCCAGCAGCCAATTCAGGGGGCGCCTAGATACGCAGTATTTT.

The V and J genes are TRBV5-5 and TRBJ1-2; D is undetermined. In germline, CDR1 is SGHKS, CDR2 YYEKEE (reference sequence). CDR3 size: 16 residues. The V end lost 1 base, the J end lost 8 bases, and 21 bases lay between the germline ends. CDR3: CASSLREGVMRYGYTF. In DNA, the CDR3 is TGTGCCAGCAGCTTGCGCGAGGGAGTAATGCGCTACGGCTACACCTTC.

The V and J genes are TRBV28 and TRBJ2-1, with TRBD2 as a possible D gene (6 bases). There are 14 residues in the CDR3. Trimming pared 6 bases from V and 7 bases from J, leaving 16 bases between. Germline V gives CDR1 MDHEN, CDR2 SYDVKM. The CDR3 DNA sequence: TGTGCCAGCAGGGGACGGGGGACTTTAAATGAGCAGTTCTTC. Its protein product is CASRGRGTLNEQFF.

Of note for this clone: Other nucleotide sequences in the sample specify the same CDR3. The V call is TRBV5-6, the J call TRBJ2-1; TRBD1 agrees at 8 bases. V shed 3 bases and J 6 bases; nucleotides not matched to a gene: 2. Germline assignment: CDR1 SGHDT and CDR2 YYEEEE. The CDR3 runs to 13 residues. CDR3 region: CASSSGTGNEQFF. CDR3 nucleotide sequence: TGTGCCAGCAGCTCGGGGACAGGCAATGAGCAGTTCTTC.

The V call is TRBV19, the J call TRBJ2-1, with D hard to call. The CDR3 runs 13 residues. Trimming took 6 bases from V and 8 from J, leaving 14 bases between them. Germline lookup yields CDR1 LNHDA and CDR2 SQIVND (reference sequence). Here the CDR3 reads CASRQPWDDEQFF. In nucleotides, the CDR3 is TGTGCCAGTAGACAACCATGGGATGATGAGCAGTTCTTC.

The rearrangement joins TRBV13 to TRBJ2-7; D uncertain. The CDR3 contains 14 residues. Looked up from germline, CDR1 is PRHDT and CDR2 is FYEKMQ (reference sequence). With 0 bases removed from V and 3 bases from J, the gap between germline ends came to 9 bases. CDR3 sequence: CASSLGRSRYEQYF. In DNA form, the CDR3 reads TGTGCCAGCAGCTTAGGCCGGTCCCGCTACGAGCAGTACTTC.

This clone was picked up one time. This chain links TRBV27 with TRBJ2-7; 9 bases match TRBD2. V gave up 4 bases and J gave up 6 bases; unmatched junction bases: 10. CDR3 length equals 15 residues. The germline V gene encodes CDR1 MNHEY and CDR2 SMNVEV (reference sequence). The CDR3 nucleotides read TGTGCCAGCAGTTGGCTCGCGGGAGGGCCGGGCGAGCAGTACTTC. It is translated as CASSWLAGGPGEQYF.

CDR3 in amino acids: CASSQEIARGIQPQHF. In DNA form, the CDR3 reads TGTGCCAGCAGCCAAGAAATCGCCAGGGGTATTCAGCCCCAGCATTTT. The chain carries TRBV14 and TRBJ1-5; TRBD1 might be the D (6 bases). Trimming pared 0 bases from V and 6 bases from J, leaving 15 bases between. Per the germline V gene, CDR1 is SGHDN and CDR2 is FVKESK. CDR3 length: 16 residues. Supplemented by reference TRBV14 and TRBJ1-5, the full variable domain reads EAGVTQFPSHSVIEKGQTVTLRCDPISGHDNLYWYRRVMGKEIKFLLHFVKESKQDESGMPNNRFLAERTGGTYSTLKVQPAELEDSGVYFCASSQEIARGIQPQHFGDGTRLSIL.

Regarding this clone: This sample also contains other DNA sequences that code for the same CDR3. This chain connects TRBV27 to TRBJ2-3; unclear D gene. V was clipped by 6 bases and J by 2 bases, with 12 bases between them. Germline values: CDR1 MNHEY, CDR2 SMNVEV (reference sequence). This CDR3 has 14 amino acids. The chain's CDR3 is CASRARASTDTQYF. The CDR3 coding sequence is TGTGCCAGCAGGGCTAGGGCATCCACAGATACGCAGTATTTT.

This rearrangement joins TRBV5-6 to TRBJ2-7; D remains ambiguous. V was cut by 0 bases and J by 2 bases, with 15 bases left in between. The CDR3 runs to 16 residues. Germline CDR1 SGHDT, CDR2 YYEEEE. The DNA of the CDR3 is TGTGCCAGCAGCTTGGGCCTTGTGAGATCACCCTACGAGCAGTACTTC. It encodes CASSLGLVRSPYEQYF.

This chain joins TRBV6-6 and TRBJ2-3, with D possibly called TRBD1 or TRBD2 (5 bases each). Trimming removed 6 bases at V and 3 bases at J, with 16 bases between. From germline, CDR1 is MNHNY and CDR2 SVGAGI (reference sequence). The CDR3 is 15 amino acids. The CDR3 sequence is CASSGTEKGTDTQYF. CDR3 DNA: TGTGCCAGCAGCGGGACGGAAAAGGGGACAGATACGCAGTATTTT.

This chain joins TRBV6-6 and TRBJ2-1; TRBD2 agrees at 11 bases. The germline V gene encodes CDR1 MNHNY and CDR2 SVGAGI (reference sequence). The CDR3 runs 13 residues. The ends lost 8 bases at V and 9 bases at J; junction bases unmatched: 6. The CDR3, as DNA: TGTGCCAGCTCCGGACTAGCGGGCCTTGAGCAGTTCTTC. This translates into CASSGLAGLEQFF.

V usage is TRBV27 and J usage is TRBJ2-5; 7 bases line up with TRBD1. V lost 6 bases and J lost 0; bases outside the gene matches: 7. Germline V CDR1 and CDR2: MNHEY, SMNVEV (reference sequence). The CDR3 consists of 15 residues. CDR3 amino acids: CASRASTGNQETQYF. DNA of the CDR3: TGTGCCAGCAGAGCCTCGACAGGGAACCAAGAGACCCAGTACTTC.

The J gene is TRBJ1-5, the V gene TRBV28, with 7 positions matching TRBD1. Germline values: CDR1 MDHEN, CDR2 SYDVKM. Trimming cost V 5 bases and J 11 bases; bases outside gene matches: 24. The CDR3 spans 18 residues. CDR3 nucleotides: TGTGCCAGCAGTGCGCGACTCGCTCCGGGACAGTTACGAGGGGCCCAGCATTTT. Its translation: CASSARLAPGQLRGAQHF. The whole variable domain, filled in from reference TRBV28 and TRBJ1-5, reads DVKVTQSSRYLVKRTGEKVFLECVQDMDHENMFWYRQDPGLGLRLIYFSYDVKMKEKGDIPEGYSVSREKKERFSLILESASTNQTSMYLCASSARLAPGQLRGAQHFGDGTRLSIL.

The chain's CDR3 is CASSETGKANYGYTF. DNA for the CDR3: TGTGCCAGCAGTGAAACGGGCAAAGCTAACTATGGCTACACCTTC. This chain joins TRBV6-1 and TRBJ1-2, with D hard to call. Germline V CDR1 and CDR2: MNHNS, SASEGT. Trimming removed 2 bases from V and 0 bases from J, with 10 bases in between. This CDR3 has 15 amino acids.

V gene TRBV21-1 combines with J gene TRBJ2-5; TRBD2, the table's D call, lacks a check against the DNA. The better agreement between TRBJ2-7 and the DNA end casts doubt on the J call. TRBV21-1 is tagged as a pseudogene. The CDR3 extends over 16 amino acids. The CDR3 DNA sequence: TGTGCCAGCAGCCTCGCGGGAGATGGGGAGCGAGACGAGCAGTACTTC. Its translation is CASSLAGDGERDEQYF.